This T cell receptor (beta chain) was recovered during a study of cytomegalovirus exposure and HLA in healthy donors. The PCR used 60 Vbeta and 13 Jbeta primers. Profiling relied on immunoSEQ multiplex PCR, and the TCRdb table lists in-frame clones only, not all of them. Among about 82,000 clones listed, over 70% were seen once. The CDR3 is 16 amino acids. V was trimmed by 5 bases and J by 5 bases, leaving 21 bases between them. CDR1 is SEHNR and CDR2 is FQNEAQ in the germline V gene (reference sequence). The clonotype originates from a male donor in good health and CMV-seropositive. Sequencing was carried out using PBMCs. V gene TRBV7-9 combines with J gene TRBJ1-1; perhaps TRBD1 as D (5 bases). This chain's CDR3 is CASSPQGSIGSTEAFF. CDR3 sequence (DNA): TGTGCCAGCAGCCCTCAGGGTAGCATAGGTTCGACTGAAGCTTTCTTT.